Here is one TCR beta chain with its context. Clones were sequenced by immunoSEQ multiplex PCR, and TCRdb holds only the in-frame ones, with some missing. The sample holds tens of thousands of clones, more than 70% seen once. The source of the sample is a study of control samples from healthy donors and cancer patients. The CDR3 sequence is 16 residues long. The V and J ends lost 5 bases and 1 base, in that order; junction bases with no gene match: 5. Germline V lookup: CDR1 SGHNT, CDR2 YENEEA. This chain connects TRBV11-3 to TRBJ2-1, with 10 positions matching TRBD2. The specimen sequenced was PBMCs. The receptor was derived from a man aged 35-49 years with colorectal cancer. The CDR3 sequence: CASSKRSGRSYNEQFF. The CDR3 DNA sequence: TGTGCCAGCAGCAAGCGTAGCGGGAGGTCCTACAATGAGCAGTTCTTC.